The present entry profiles one TCR beta chain with its context. This clonotype turned up a few times. Its antigen remains unidentified. No quality values exist for individual bases; no much larger clone is one base distant. Between the V and J ends, shortened by 3 bases and 0 bases respectively, the junction contains 11 bases. The CDR3 spans 16 residues, from the cysteine through the phenylalanine. The kept DNA is CDR3 alone, 48 bases in frame from the first base. Ficoll-Paque density gradient centrifugation was used to isolate PBMCs. This entry belongs to a study of T-cell memory formation after mild COVID-19 (dated by TCRdb to the early 2020s). About the full investigation: TCR sequence clusters from the two donors were largely donor specific. Longitudinal TCRalpha and TCRbeta repertoire sequencing tracked T-cell clones expanding and contracting after mild COVID-19 in two donors. Two young, previously healthy adult volunteers made up the cohort, one male and one female.

TCRdb records Illumina NovaSeq 6000 as the sequencer. TCRalpha and TCRbeta cDNA libraries were constructed by 5'RACE with constant-segment primers, with sample barcodes and unique molecular identifiers being introduced. RNA was extracted from every sample with Trizol reagent. Libraries were amplified in two PCR steps, with a second sample barcode and Illumina TruSeq adapters added in the second step. Sequencing of libraries was performed on an Illumina NovaSeq with 2 x 150 bp paired-end reads. The published analysis was carried out like this. Reads were demultiplexed and collapsed into UMI-guided consensus sequences with migec v1.2.7. Using mixcr v2.1.11, UMI consensuses were aligned to TRA and TRB V and J templates and then assembled into clonotypes. Expanded or contracted clonotypes were those called significant by both edgeR and NoisET, with noise models trained on biological replicates. For edgeR calls, the cutoffs were a false discovery rate-adjusted p below 0.01 and a log2 fold-change threshold of 1. PCA with hierarchical clustering of max-normalized trajectories of the 1000 most abundant clonotypes was used as exploratory dynamics analysis. Separately sequenced CD4+ and CD8+ repertoires were used to assign a CD4 or CD8 phenotype to each responding clone. Using fastp trimming at Q25 and MiXCR clonotype assembly, TCRdb reanalyzed the public sequencing data and kept in-frame beta chains. Each entry is one CDR3 protein sequence, shown with its most common DNA and genes. These V and J calls originate from TCRdb's pipeline instead of the authors' own analysis. Within this sample are some 200,000 distinct CDR3 sequences, with 20% to 25% of them counted one time only. The ten largest clones take up roughly 24% of the sample.

Summary of the overall study and its limitations: Contracting CD4+ clones turned up mainly in the CM and EM memory subsets, whereas EMRA was where CD8+ clones were enriched. Only a couple of mild cases were covered by the study, and larger cohorts that include severe cases with pre-infection samples were considered necessary. The detection of some responding clones in pre-infection memory suggests that pre-existing cross-reactive memory T cells joined the SARS-CoV-2 response. The second-wave clones that peaked on day 37 were not confirmed to be SARS-CoV-2 specific. Clones that contracted from day 15 to 85 showed balanced CD4/CD8 phenotypes, whereas a second wave of clones that expanded from day 15 to 37 leaned towards CD4+.

The sequence links TRBV12-3 or TRBV12-4 to TRBJ2-2; the D call is possibly TRBD1 or TRBD2, each sharing 5 bases. The sequence derives from an adult woman who had mild COVID-19 (a few samples of this study predate the infection). The sample titles of this study are shuffled in the database, so cell type and time point are left out; the donor was told from shared clones. The sample comprised PBMCs or a T cell subset sorted from them (not recorded which). The CDR3 has the sequence CASSFLSGPNTGELFF. In nucleotide form, the sequence is TGTGCCAGCAGTTTTCTCTCGGGACCGAACACCGGGGAGCTGTTTTTT.